Below, one TCR beta chain is given with its context. This record belongs to a study of technical replicates of blood from a few donors. V lost 4 bases and J lost 4, with 16 bases in between. The CDR3 totals 15 residues. From germline, CDR1 is MNHNS and CDR2 SASEGT. Sequencing used immunoSEQ multiplex PCR; TCRdb keeps in-frame clones, though not all of them. The data contain 60,000 to 65,000 clones, about 86% of them singletons. The sequence derives from a human donor in good health. Some clones in this sample may be carry-over from other donors' samples. Sequencing input: PBMCs. This chain connects TRBV6-1 to TRBJ1-2; D gene uncertain. The CDR3 sequence: CASSGSNAGSYGYTF. In DNA, the CDR3 is TGTGCCAGCAGTGGGTCAAATGCAGGCTCCTATGGCTACACCTTC.